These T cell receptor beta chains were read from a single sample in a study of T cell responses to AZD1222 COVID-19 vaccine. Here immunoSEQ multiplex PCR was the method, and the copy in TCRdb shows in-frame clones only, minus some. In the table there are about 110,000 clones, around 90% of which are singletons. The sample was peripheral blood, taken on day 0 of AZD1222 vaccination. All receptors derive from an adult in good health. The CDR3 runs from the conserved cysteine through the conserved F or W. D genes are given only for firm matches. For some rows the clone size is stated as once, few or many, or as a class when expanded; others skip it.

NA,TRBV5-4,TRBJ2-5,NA,CASAQGPDPTETQYF,TGTGCCAGCGCCCAAGGTCCGGATCCAACCGAGACCCAGTACTTC
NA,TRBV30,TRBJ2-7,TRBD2,CAWSRGLAAREEQYF,TGTGCCTGGAGTCGGGGACTAGCGGCCCGGGAGGAGCAGTACTTC
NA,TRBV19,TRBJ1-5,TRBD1,CASSGGQGYQPQHF,TGTGCCAGTAGTGGAGGACAGGGTTATCAGCCCCAGCATTTT
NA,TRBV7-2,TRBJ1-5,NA,CASSSVNSNQPQHF,TGTGCCAGCAGCTCCGTGAATAGCAATCAGCCCCAGCATTTT
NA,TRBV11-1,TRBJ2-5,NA,CASSPARTRQETQYF,TGTGCCAGCAGCCCCGCCCGGACTCGCCAAGAGACCCAGTACTTC
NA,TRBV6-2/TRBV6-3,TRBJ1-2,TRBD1,CASSKPGTGNYGYTF,TGTGCCAGCAGTAAACCTGGGACAGGCAACTATGGCTACACCTTC
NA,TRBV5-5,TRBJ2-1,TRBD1,CASSPTGDEQFF,TGTGCCAGCAGCCCGACAGGGGATGAGCAGTTCTTC
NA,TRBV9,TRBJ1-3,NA,CASSPQVGGNTIYF,TGTGCCAGCAGCCCTCAAGTAGGTGGAAACACCATATATTTT
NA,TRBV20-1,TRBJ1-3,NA,CSARLGNTIYF,TGCAGTGCTAGACTTGGAAACACCATATATTTT
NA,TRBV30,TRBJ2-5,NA,CASIGGQRQETQYF,TGTGCCTCAATTGGGGGTCAAAGACAAGAGACCCAGTACTTC
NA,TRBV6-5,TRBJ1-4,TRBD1,CASRQGGLFF,TGTGCCAGCAGGCAGGGGGGACTGTTTTTT
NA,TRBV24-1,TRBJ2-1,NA,CATSDPDRPEQFF,TGTGCCACCAGTGATCCGGACCGGCCTGAGCAGTTCTTC
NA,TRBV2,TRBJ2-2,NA,CASSDVRVNTGELFF,TGTGCCAGCAGTGATGTGCGTGTGAACACCGGGGAGCTGTTTTTT
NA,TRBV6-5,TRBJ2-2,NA,CASRRGGSTGELFF,TGTGCCAGCAGAAGAGGGGGTAGCACCGGGGAGCTGTTTTTT
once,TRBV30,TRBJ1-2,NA,CAWSDRTDYGYTF,TGTGCCTGGAGTGACCGGACAGACTATGGCTACACCTTC
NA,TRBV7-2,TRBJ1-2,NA,CASSLGTGRANYGYTF,TGTGCCAGCAGCTTAGGTACAGGGAGAGCTAACTATGGCTACACCTTC
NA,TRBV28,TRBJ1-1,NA,CASSLWDSNTEAFF,TGTGCCAGCAGTTTATGGGACTCGAACACTGAAGCTTTCTTT
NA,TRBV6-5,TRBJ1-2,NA,CASKRTENYGYTF,TGTGCCAGCAAACGGACGGAGAACTATGGCTACACCTTC
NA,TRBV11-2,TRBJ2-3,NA,CASSWGDSTDTQYF,TGTGCCAGCAGCTGGGGGGACAGCACAGATACGCAGTATTTT
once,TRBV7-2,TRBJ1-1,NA,CASSLPGHLNTEAFF,TGTGCCAGCAGCTTACCTGGACACCTAAACACTGAAGCTTTCTTT
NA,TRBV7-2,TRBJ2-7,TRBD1,CASSLEGTGNLKQYF,TGTGCCAGCAGCTTAGAGGGGACAGGGAATCTCAAGCAGTACTTC
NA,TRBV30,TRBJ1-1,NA,CAWSVRRSRNTEAFF,TGTGCCTGGAGTGTACGTCGCAGCCGAAACACTGAAGCTTTCTTT
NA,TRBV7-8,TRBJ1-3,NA,CASSLPGRRFVGSGNTIYF,TGTGCCAGCAGCCTACCGGGACGGCGGTTTGTAGGCTCTGGAAACACCATATATTTT
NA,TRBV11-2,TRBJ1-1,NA,CASSSTTGLTGAFF,TGTGCCAGCAGCTCTACAACAGGGCTAACGGGAGCTTTCTTT
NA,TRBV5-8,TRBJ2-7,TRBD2,CASSFGASGSGQYF,TGTGCCAGCAGCTTCGGGGCTAGCGGGAGCGGGCAGTACTTC
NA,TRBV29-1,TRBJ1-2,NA,CSVHGQGDWGGYTF,TGCAGCGTCCACGGGCAGGGAGATTGGGGGGGCTACACCTTC
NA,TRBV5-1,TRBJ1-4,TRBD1,CASSTDPGQGREKLFF,TGCGCCAGCAGCACAGATCCGGGACAGGGGAGGGAAAAACTGTTTTTT
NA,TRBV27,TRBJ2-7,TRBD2,CASSLTRGGRYEQYF,TGTGCCAGCAGTTTAACCCGGGGGGGGAGGTACGAGCAGTACTTC
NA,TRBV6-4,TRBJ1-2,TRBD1,CASSEQGANGYTF,TGTGCCAGCAGTGAACAGGGGGCTAATGGCTACACCTTC
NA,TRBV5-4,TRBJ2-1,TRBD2,CASRAGLAANEQFF,TGTGCCAGCAGGGCCGGACTAGCGGCAAATGAGCAGTTCTTC
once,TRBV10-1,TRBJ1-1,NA,CASSPTGLGTEAFF,TGCGCCAGCAGTCCAACAGGGCTGGGGACTGAAGCTTTCTTT
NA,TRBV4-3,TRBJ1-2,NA,CASSQERTTSDVYGYTF,TGCGCCAGCAGCCAAGAGAGGACTACTAGTGACGTCTATGGCTACACCTTC
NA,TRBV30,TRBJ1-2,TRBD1,CAWRDRGHYGYTF,TGTGCCTGGCGGGACAGGGGGCACTATGGCTACACCTTC
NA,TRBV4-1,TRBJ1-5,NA,CASSPGTPNQPQHF,TGCGCCAGCAGCCCCGGGACACCCAATCAGCCCCAGCATTTT
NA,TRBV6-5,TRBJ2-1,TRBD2,CATTTGTSGSNEQFF,TGTGCCACAACAACCGGGACTAGCGGGAGCAATGAGCAGTTCTTC
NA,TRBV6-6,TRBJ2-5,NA,CASSYSDGGPKNNYF,TGTGCCAGCAGTTACTCGGACGGGGGGCCTAAGAATAACTACTTC
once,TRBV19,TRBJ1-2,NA,CASSPRGARGGYTF,TGTGCCAGTAGTCCTCGGGGGGCACGGGGAGGCTACACCTTC
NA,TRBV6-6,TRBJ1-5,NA,CASSYLSPSPQHF,TGTGCCAGCAGTTATCTCTCCCCCAGCCCCCAGCATTTT
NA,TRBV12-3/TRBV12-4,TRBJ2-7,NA,CASSFGLGEQYF,TGTGCCAGCAGTTTCGGGCTGGGCGAGCAGTACTTC
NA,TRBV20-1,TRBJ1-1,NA,CSAVRDPEAFF,TGCAGTGCTGTCCGGGACCCAGAAGCTTTCTTT
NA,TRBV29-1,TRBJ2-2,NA,CSFSRGPNTGELFF,TGCAGCTTTAGTAGGGGTCCGAACACCGGGGAGCTGTTTTTT
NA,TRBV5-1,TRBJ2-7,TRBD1,CASSWTGPGYEQYF,TGCGCCAGCAGCTGGACAGGGCCTGGCTACGAGCAGTACTTC
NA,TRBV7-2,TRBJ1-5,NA,CASSLGEGGYQPQHF,TGTGCCAGCAGCTTAGGGGAGGGCGGGTATCAGCCCCAGCATTTT
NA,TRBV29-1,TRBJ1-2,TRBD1,CSVPGQGVRDYGYTF,TGCAGCGTCCCGGGACAGGGGGTTCGGGACTATGGCTACACCTTC
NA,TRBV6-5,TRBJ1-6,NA,CASSYSTGYGDSPLHF,TGTGCCAGCAGTTATTCAACAGGGTATGGGGATTCACCCCTCCACTTT
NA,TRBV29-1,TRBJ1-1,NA,CSVEAVGTEAFF,TGCAGCGTTGAGGCAGTAGGGACTGAAGCTTTCTTT
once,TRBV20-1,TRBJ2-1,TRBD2,CSASLSASGRGEQFF,TGCAGTGCTAGTCTTTCGGCTAGCGGGAGGGGTGAGCAGTTCTTC
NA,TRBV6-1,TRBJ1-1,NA,CASSETPSQAANTEAFF,TGTGCCAGCAGTGAAACCCCCTCTCAGGCCGCGAACACTGAAGCTTTCTTT
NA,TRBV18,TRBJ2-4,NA,CASSPPGTKNIQYF,TGTGCCAGCTCACCACCGGGAACCAAAAACATTCAGTACTTC
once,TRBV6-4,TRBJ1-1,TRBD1,CASSPGTANTEAFF,TGTGCCAGCAGTCCCGGGACAGCGAACACTGAAGCTTTCTTT
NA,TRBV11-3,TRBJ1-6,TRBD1,CASSFGGKDRSSYNSPLHF,TGTGCCAGCAGCTTTGGGGGGAAGGACAGGAGCTCCTATAATTCACCCCTCCACTTT